The sequence of this TCR beta chain was determined in a study of CD8 T cells in Susac syndrome. Study-level findings and limits: Across the total CD8+ repertoires, approximately 15 Susac-specific public clones were detected, and across the CD8+ TEMRA repertoires, roughly five such clones were detected.

V lost 5 bases to trimming and J lost 4 bases, with 22 bases between them. The CDR3 sequence is 16 residues long. Germline CDR1 DFQATT, CDR2 SNEGSKA (reference sequence). Roughly 0.45 to 1 ug RNA was reverse transcribed with random hexamers. A multiplex approach, immunoSEQ multiplex PCR, amplified TCR beta CDR3 across 54 Vbeta and 13 Jbeta. TCRdb re-called the immunoSEQ multiplex PCR reads through MiXCR, storing one row per CDR3 protein. The table shows some 96,000 distinct CDR3 sequences, with 95% occurring only once. Negative isolation was used for CD8+ and CD4+ T cells and FACS enrichment for TEMRA cells. Comment on this clonotype: Its antigen is not identified.

The chain uses TRBV20-1 and TRBJ2-3; D possibly uses TRBD1 or TRBD2 (6 bases each). Material for sequencing was CD8+ T cells from PBMCs. The receptor's source is a human donor with Susac syndrome. The CDR3 sequence: CSARRGGGRESDTQYF. The CDR3 nucleotides are TGCAGTGCTCGACGAGGAGGGGGACGCGAATCAGATACGCAGTATTTT.